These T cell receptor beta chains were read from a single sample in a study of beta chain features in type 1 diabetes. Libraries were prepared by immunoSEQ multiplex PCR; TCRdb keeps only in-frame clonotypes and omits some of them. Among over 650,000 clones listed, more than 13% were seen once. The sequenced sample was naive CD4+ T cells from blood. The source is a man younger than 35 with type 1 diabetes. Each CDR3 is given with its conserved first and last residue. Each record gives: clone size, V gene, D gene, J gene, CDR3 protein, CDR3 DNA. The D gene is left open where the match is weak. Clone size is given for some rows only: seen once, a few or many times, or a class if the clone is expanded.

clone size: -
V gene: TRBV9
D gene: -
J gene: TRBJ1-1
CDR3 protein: CASSVEVRASTEAFF
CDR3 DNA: TGTGCCAGCAGCGTAGAGGTCAGGGCTTCTACTGAAGCTTTCTTT

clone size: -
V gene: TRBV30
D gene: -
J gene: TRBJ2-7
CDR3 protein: CAWSGYEQYF
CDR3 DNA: TGTGCCTGGAGTGGCTACGAGCAGTACTTC

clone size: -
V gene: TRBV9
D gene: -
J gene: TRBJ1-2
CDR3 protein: CASSAHRANYGYTF
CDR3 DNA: TGTGCCAGCAGCGCCCACAGGGCTAACTATGGCTACACCTTC

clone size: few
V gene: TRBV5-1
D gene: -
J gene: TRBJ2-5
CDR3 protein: CASSLPLGQTETQYF
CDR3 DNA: TGCGCCAGCAGCTTACCGCTAGGACAAACCGAGACCCAGTACTTC

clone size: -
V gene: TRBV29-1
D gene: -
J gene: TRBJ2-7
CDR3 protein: CSVEGQGHEQYF
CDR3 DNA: TGCAGCGTAGAAGGGCAGGGGCACGAGCAGTACTTC

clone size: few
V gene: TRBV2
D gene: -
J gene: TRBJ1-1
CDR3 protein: CASIPQPGTLDEAFF
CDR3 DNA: TGTGCCAGCATTCCTCAACCCGGGACTTTGGATGAAGCTTTCTTT

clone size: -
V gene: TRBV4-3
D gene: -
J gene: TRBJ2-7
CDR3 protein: CAQDLTYPYEQYF
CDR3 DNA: TGCGCCCAGGACCTAACTTACCCCTACGAGCAGTACTTC

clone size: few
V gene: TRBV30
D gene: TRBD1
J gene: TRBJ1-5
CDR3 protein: CAWSRRQGDQPQHF
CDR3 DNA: TGTGCCTGGAGTCGTAGACAGGGTGATCAGCCCCAGCATTTT

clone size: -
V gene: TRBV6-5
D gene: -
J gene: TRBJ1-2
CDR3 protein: CASSAGYGYTF
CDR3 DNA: TGTGCCAGCAGCGCAGGCTATGGCTACACCTTC

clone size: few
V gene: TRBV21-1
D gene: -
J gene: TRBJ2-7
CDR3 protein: CASSPDLQGPSYEQYF
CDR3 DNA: TGTGCCAGCAGCCCGGACCTACAGGGACCCTCCTACGAGCAGTACTTC

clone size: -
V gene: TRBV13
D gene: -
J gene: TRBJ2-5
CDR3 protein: CASSLERGEIETQYF
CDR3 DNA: TGTGCCAGCAGCTTAGAACGCGGTGAGATAGAGACCCAGTACTTC

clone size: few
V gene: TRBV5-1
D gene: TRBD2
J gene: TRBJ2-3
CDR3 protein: CASSLAAGGTDTQYF
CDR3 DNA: TGCGCCAGCAGCTTGGCCGCGGGAGGCACAGATACGCAGTATTTT

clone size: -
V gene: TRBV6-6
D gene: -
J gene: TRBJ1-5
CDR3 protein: CASQEGQPQHF
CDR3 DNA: TGTGCCAGCCAAGAGGGTCAGCCCCAGCATTTT

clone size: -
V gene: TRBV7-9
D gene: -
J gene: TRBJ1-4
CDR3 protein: CASISIGWGEEKLFF
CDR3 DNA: TGTGCCAGCATCTCGATAGGGTGGGGAGAGGAAAAACTGTTTTTT

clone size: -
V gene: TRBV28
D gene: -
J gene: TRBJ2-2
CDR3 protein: CATSEVVGSGDHTGELFF
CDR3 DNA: TGTGCCACCAGCGAAGTAGTAGGTTCGGGGGACCACACCGGGGAGCTGTTTTTT

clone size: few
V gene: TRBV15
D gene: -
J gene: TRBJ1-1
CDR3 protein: CATSPPRDLKRGNPFF
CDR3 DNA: TGTGCCACCAGTCCTCCCAGGGATTTAAAGAGGGGAAATCCTTTCTTT